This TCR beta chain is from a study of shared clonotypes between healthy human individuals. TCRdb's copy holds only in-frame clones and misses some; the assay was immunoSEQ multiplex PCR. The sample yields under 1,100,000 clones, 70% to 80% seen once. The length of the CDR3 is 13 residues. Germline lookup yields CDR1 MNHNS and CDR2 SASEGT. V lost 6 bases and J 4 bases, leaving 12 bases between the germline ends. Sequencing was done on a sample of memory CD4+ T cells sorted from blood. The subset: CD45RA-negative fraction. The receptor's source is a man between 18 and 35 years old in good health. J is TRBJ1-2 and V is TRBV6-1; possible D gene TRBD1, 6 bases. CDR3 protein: CASRLTGTYGYTF. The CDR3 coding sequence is TGTGCCAGCAGACTGACAGGAACCTATGGCTACACCTTC.